The 5 T cell receptor beta chains below were found in one sample sequenced in a study of metastatic and nonmetastatic thyroid tumors. Thyroid surgery was performed in patients who had received no treatment beforehand. TCRdb redid the clone calls on the PCR reads using MiXCR. Of approximately 12,000 clones listed, approximately 23% were seen once; the top ten hold about 12%. The material sequenced was adjacent normal tissue. The origin of the receptors is a female donor with papillary thyroid cancer or a benign thyroid nodule (not recorded which). Some clones in this sample may be carry-over from other donors' samples.

In the case of this clone: The sample has other DNA sequences that encode this CDR3 too. The rearrangement uses TRBV5-1 and TRBJ1-2; weak D call: TRBD1 (5 bases). Germline assignment: CDR1 SGHRS and CDR2 YFSETQ. Trimming took off 7 bases at V and 0 bases at J, with 10 bases between the two ends. The CDR3 sequence is 13 residues long. The CDR3 region is CASSRDTNYGYTF. CDR3 DNA sequence: TGCGCCAGCTCCAGGGATACTAACTATGGCTACACCTTC.

This clone is termed medium-sized (0.01 to 0.1%). The chain joins TRBV6-1 to TRBJ2-1; TRBD2 aligns across 11 bases. Germline loops: CDR1 MNHNS, CDR2 SASEGT. The V gene end was trimmed by 9 bases and the J gene end by 6 bases; junction bases not matched to a gene: 10. This CDR3 has 15 residues. CDR3 sequence reads: CASTSGRGFGNEQFF. The CDR3 nucleotides read TGTGCCAGTACTAGCGGGAGAGGGTTTGGCAATGAGCAGTTCTTC.

Relative to its sample, this clone is medium-sized. The chain uses TRBV11-3 and TRBJ2-2; perhaps TRBD1 as D (5 bases). CDR1 SGHNT and CDR2 YENEEA come from the germline V gene. This CDR3 region has 16 residues. The V end was cut by 0 bases, the J end by 4 bases, with 12 bases between. The CDR3 here is CASSLDLSGPTGELFF. Here the CDR3 DNA reads TGTGCCAGCAGCTTAGATCTGTCAGGGCCCACCGGGGAGCTGTTTTTT.

V is TRBV12-3 or TRBV12-4 and J is TRBJ2-1, with 10 bases aligning to TRBD2. The CDR3 contains 14 residues. Losses at the gene ends were 5 bases for V and 9 bases for J; bases not matched to a gene: 7. CDR3 protein: CASSNSGGASEQFF. CDR3 sequence (DNA): TGTGCCAGCAGTAACAGCGGGGGGGCCAGTGAGCAGTTCTTC.

Remarks on this clone: One junction end does not reproduce the germline sequence, and a read error may be involved. The J gene is TRBJ1-3, the V gene TRBV12-3 or TRBV12-4; D call uncertain. The CDR3 covers 14 residues. CDR3 region: CASSFERWGSTIYF. For the CDR3, the DNA is TGTGCCAGCAGTTTTGAACGTTGGGGAAGCACCATATATTTT.